These 17 T cell receptor beta chains were all obtained from the same sample, sequenced in a study of cytomegalovirus exposure and HLA in healthy donors (dated by TCRdb to 2017 to 2019). The method was the immunoSEQ multiplex PCR assay. For the multiplex PCR, a mixture combining 60 forward primers for TCR Vbeta segments and 13 reverse primers for TCR Jbeta segments was used. TCRdb stores this immuneACCESS table with in-frame sequences only. Part of the clones is absent; in the studies checked, under half of the shortfall reflects unresolved V genes, and no reason is known for the rest. The sample table holds roughly 99,000 clones, of which around four fifths were seen once. The top ten hold 6.5% to 8.5% of the sample. The sequenced sample consisted of PBMCs. Receptor source: a man under 40 in good health and CMV-seronegative.

The genes are TRBV19 and TRBJ1-1; no definite D call. CDR1 LNHDA and CDR2 SQIVND come from the germline V gene (reference sequence). There are 12 residues in the CDR3. V lost 8 bases, J lost 1 base, and 8 bases lay in between. The CDR3 DNA sequence: TGTGCCAGTGGCCGGAGGAACACTGAAGCTTTCTTT. This sequence encodes CASGRRNTEAFF.

The chain links TRBV6-5 to TRBJ1-5; D gene ambiguous. V was pared by 2 bases and J by 7 bases, with 6 bases between. In germline, CDR1 is MNHEY, CDR2 SVGAGI. CDR3 length: 12 amino acids. The chain's CDR3 is CASSYAGQPQHF. The DNA of the CDR3 is TGTGCCAGCAGTTACGCGGGACAGCCCCAGCATTTT.

This clone showed up just a few times. The chain uses TRBV25-1 and TRBJ2-7; 11 nucleotides line up with TRBD2. J lost 3 bases, V lost 8 bases, and 3 bases had no gene match. Germline CDR1 MGHDK, CDR2 SYGVNS. The CDR3 is 13 residues long. CDR3 coding DNA: TGTGCCAGCGGAACTAGCGGGAGCTACGAGCAGTACTTC. It translates to CASGTSGSYEQYF.

The rearrangement joins TRBV7-3 to TRBJ2-5, with D maybe TRBD1 (6 bases). V was clipped by 5 bases and J by 2 bases, with 12 bases between them. This CDR3 is built from 14 residues. Germline V gives CDR1 SGHTA, CDR2 FQGTGA. As DNA, the CDR3 is TGTGCCAGCAGCCTAGCAGGGGCGCAAGAGACCCAGTACTTC. Protein: CASSLAGAQETQYF.

The V call is TRBV28, the J call TRBJ2-3, with TRBD2 matching 9 bases. Per germline, CDR1 MDHEN and CDR2 SYDVKM. The CDR3 covers 17 residues. The trim removed 2 bases at V and 1 base at J, leaving 7 bases unmatched. CDR3 in DNA: TGTGCCAGCAGTTTAGCGGGGGGGCACCTTGGCACAGATACGCAGTATTTT. Its translation: CASSLAGGHLGTDTQYF.

This rearrangement joins TRBV27 to TRBJ2-7; D might be TRBD2 (5 bases). The germline gives CDR1 MNHEY, CDR2 SMNVEV (reference sequence). V gave up 0 bases and J gave up 1 base, with 7 bases separating them. There are 14 residues in the CDR3. The CDR3 DNA is TGTGCCAGCAGTTTATCGCGGAGGTCCTACGAGCAGTACTTC. Its protein is CASSLSRRSYEQYF.

The rearrangement uses TRBV7-7 and TRBJ2-5, with 8 bases aligning to TRBD1. This CDR3 spans 16 amino acids. After removal of 6 bases from V and 3 bases from J, the junction contained 12 bases not matched to a gene. Germline-derived CDR1 and CDR2 are SSHAT and FNYEAQ (reference sequence). The CDR3 loop is CASSPGTGGSKETQYF. CDR3 bases: TGTGCCAGCAGTCCCGGGACAGGAGGTTCAAAAGAGACCCAGTACTTC.

This chain links TRBV4-2 with TRBJ2-1; the match to TRBD2 covers 7 bases. Trimming at V came to 2 bases and at J to 7 bases, leaving 8 bases not matched to a gene. CDR3 length: 15 residues. CDR1 is LGHNA and CDR2 is YNFKEQ in the germline V gene. The CDR3 sequence is CASSQMAGVRNEQFF. The CDR3 nucleotides read TGTGCCAGCAGCCAAATGGCGGGAGTGCGGAATGAGCAGTTCTTC.

This chain connects TRBV28 to TRBJ2-1, with 11 bases fitting TRBD2. Germline CDR1 reads MDHEN; CDR2 reads SYDVKM. The CDR3 is made up of 16 amino acids. Unmatched junction bases numbered 7, after V lost 2 bases and J lost 7 bases. The CDR3 coding sequence is TGTGCCAGCAGTTTAGGAGGGACTAGCGGCCTTAATGAGCAGTTCTTC. Its protein is CASSLGGTSGLNEQFF.

This clone was counted a few times. This chain connects TRBV10-3 to TRBJ1-1, with D possibly TRBD1 on 6 matching bases. The CDR3 is made up of 13 amino acids. Germline V gene sequence: CDR1 ENHRY, CDR2 SYGVKD. V was clipped by 5 bases and J by 3 bases, with 10 bases between them. The CDR3 DNA reads as TGTGCCATCAGTACAGGGCAGGACACTGAAGCTTTCTTT. It translates to CAISTGQDTEAFF.

J is TRBJ2-7 and V is TRBV30, with D unresolved. In germline, CDR1 is GTSNPN, CDR2 SVGIG (reference sequence). The CDR3 length is 13 residues. V was pared by 4 bases and J by 2 bases, with 12 bases between. The CDR3 DNA reads as TGTGCCTGGAACCTCCTCGGTGCCTACGAGCAGTACTTC. Translating it yields CAWNLLGAYEQYF. The full variable domain, with the rest looked up from reference TRBV30 and TRBJ2-7, is SQTIHQWPATLVQPVGSPLSLECTVEGTSNPNLYWYRQAAGRGLQLLFYSVGIGQISSEVPQNLSASRPQDRQFILSSKKLLLSDSGFYLCAWNLLGAYEQYFGPGTRLTVT.

This sequence joins TRBV6-5 and TRBJ2-3; no reliable D call. Germline-derived CDR1 and CDR2 are MNHEY and SVGAGI. The ends were cut back, 6 bases at V and 3 bases at J, with 13 bases in the middle. The CDR3 covers 14 residues. CDR3 DNA: TGTGCCAGCAGCTACGCCCGGGTAACAGATACGCAGTATTTT. Amino acids: CASSYARVTDTQYF.

The chain is built from TRBV5-1 and TRBJ2-5, with a tentative D call TRBD1 (5 bases). Trimming removed 7 bases from V and 2 bases from J, with 12 bases in between. The CDR3 totals 13 residues. Germline CDR1 and CDR2: SGHRS and YFSETQ. The CDR3 region is CASSGQIQETQYF. DNA for the CDR3: TGCGCCAGCTCAGGGCAGATACAAGAGACCCAGTACTTC.

A few counts support this clone. This chain joins TRBV5-1 and TRBJ1-2; D is undetermined. V was shortened by 1 base and J by 5 bases, with 12 bases between the two germline ends. Germline CDR1 SGHRS, CDR2 YFSETQ. This CDR3 spans 14 amino acids. CDR3 sequence reads: CASSLSEGAYGYTF. The CDR3 DNA reads as TGCGCCAGCAGCTTGAGTGAGGGAGCATATGGCTACACCTTC. Together with reference TRBV5-1 and TRBJ1-2, the CDR3 gives the full variable domain: KAGVTQTPRYLIKTRGQQVTLSCSPISGHRSVSWYQQTPGQGLQFLFEYFSETQRNKGNFPGRFSGRQFSNSRSEMNVSTLELGDSALYLCASSLSEGAYGYTFGSGTRLTVV.

The chain uses TRBV5-1 and TRBJ2-1; TRBD1 aligns across 8 bases. CDR3 size: 15 residues. Germline values: CDR1 SGHRS, CDR2 YFSETQ. The V segment lost 3 bases and the J segment 4 bases; nucleotides outside the gene matches: 6. The CDR3 DNA is TGCGCCAGCAGCTCCACAGGGGGGATTTACAATGAGCAGTTCTTC. Amino acids: CASSSTGGIYNEQFF.

The table lists this clone with a few counts. J is TRBJ2-2 and V is TRBV19, with 8 positions matching TRBD2. This CDR3 spans 17 amino acids. The trim removed 4 bases at V and 4 bases at J, leaving 11 bases unmatched. From germline, CDR1 is LNHDA and CDR2 SQIVND (reference sequence). CDR3 bases: TGTGCCAGTAGTACGGGGGTTCAGGGACTAGGCACCGGGGAGCTGTTTTTT. It is translated as CASSTGVQGLGTGELFF.

The V gene is TRBV28, the J gene TRBJ2-5, with D possibly matching TRBD1 (5 bases). The CDR3 has 16 residues. Germline CDR1 reads MDHEN; CDR2 reads SYDVKM. V dropped 6 bases and J dropped 5 bases, with 22 bases sitting between them. CDR3 DNA: TGTGCCAGCAGCGGTGACAGCCTCCGGCCCCAGGAGACCCAGTACTTC. Translation: CASSGDSLRPQETQYF.